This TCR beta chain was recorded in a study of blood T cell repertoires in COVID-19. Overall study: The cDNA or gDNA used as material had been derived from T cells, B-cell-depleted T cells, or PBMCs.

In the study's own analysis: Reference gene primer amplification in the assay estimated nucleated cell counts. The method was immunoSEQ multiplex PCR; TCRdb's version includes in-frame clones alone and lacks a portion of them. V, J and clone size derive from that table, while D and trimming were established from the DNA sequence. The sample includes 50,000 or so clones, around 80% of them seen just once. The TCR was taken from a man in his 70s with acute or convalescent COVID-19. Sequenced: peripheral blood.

CDR3 coding DNA: TGTGCCAGCAGCCCGAACTCGGGATCGGCCGAGCAGTACTTC. Translated, it gives CASSPNSGSAEQYF. The V gene is TRBV7-3, the J gene TRBJ2-7; possible D gene TRBD2, 5 bases. CDR3 length equals 14 residues. Germline V lookup: CDR1 SGHTA, CDR2 FQGTGA. V lost 5 bases, J lost 6 bases, and 17 bases lay in between.